This T cell receptor (beta chain) came from a study of T cell responses to AZD1222 COVID-19 vaccine. Study findings and constraints: Clonal diversity may have been underestimated, and the donors were mostly white British, with more females than males. No repertoire was sampled before or during the peak T cell response, only after it. Baseline serology detected seropositivity in only six AZD1222 recipients.

The data were produced by immunoSEQ multiplex PCR, yet TCRdb's version contains in-frame clones alone and is incomplete. The sample includes more than 140,000 clones, around 90% seen only once; the top ten take under 3.5%. About this clone: Its target is not known.

This clonotype originated in an adult in good health. Sequences were derived from peripheral blood, sampled on day 0 of AZD1222 vaccination.

CDR3 loop: CASSLAGHNEKLFF. The CDR3, as DNA: TGTGCCAGCAGCTTAGCGGGACATAATGAAAAACTGTTTTTT. This chain joins TRBV7-2 and TRBJ1-4; D may be TRBD1 (6 bases). The CDR3 runs to 14 residues. The germline gives CDR1 SGHTA, CDR2 FQGNSA. Trimming cost V 0 bases and J 4 bases, with 6 bases left between them.